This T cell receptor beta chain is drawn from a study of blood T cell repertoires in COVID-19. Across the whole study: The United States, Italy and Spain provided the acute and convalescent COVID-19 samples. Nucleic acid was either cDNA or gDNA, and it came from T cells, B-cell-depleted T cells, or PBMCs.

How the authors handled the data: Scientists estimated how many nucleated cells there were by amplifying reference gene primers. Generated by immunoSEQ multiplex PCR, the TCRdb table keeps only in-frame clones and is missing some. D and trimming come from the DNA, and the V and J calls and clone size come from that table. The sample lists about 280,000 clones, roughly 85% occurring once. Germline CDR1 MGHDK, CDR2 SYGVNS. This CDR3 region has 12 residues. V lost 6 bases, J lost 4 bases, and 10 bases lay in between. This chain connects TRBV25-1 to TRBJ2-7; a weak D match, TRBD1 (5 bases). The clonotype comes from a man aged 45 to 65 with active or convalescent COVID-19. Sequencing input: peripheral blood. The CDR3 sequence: CASSSPGYEQYF. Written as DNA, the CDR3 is TGTGCCAGCAGCTCCCCAGGGTACGAGCAGTACTTC.